This T cell receptor beta chain derives from a study of shared clonotypes between healthy human individuals. Notes on the study in general: In a few donors, around 4.8% of naive CD4 clonotypes appeared in common. The donor pool, a small one, limited the genetic and exposure-history diversity represented.

V lost 3 bases and J lost 3; bases outside the gene matches: 6. The CDR3 covers 15 residues. CDR1 and CDR2 (germline): KGHSH, LQKENI. TCRdb's table, derived via immunoSEQ multiplex PCR, lists solely in-frame clones and lacks some. Of over 2 million clones listed, around 90% are singletons. Only Caucasian adults living in Nashville, Tennessee served as donors. Partitioning of CD4+ cells yielded a CD45RA+ naive subset and a CD45RA-negative memory subset. Points on this clone: Its antigen is currently unknown.

The sample comprised naive CD4+ T cells from PBMCs. Subset here: CD45RA+ positively selected. The origin of this receptor is a man aged 18 to 30 in good health. Some clones in this sample may be carry-over from other donors' samples. The chain joins TRBV18 to TRBJ2-7, with 9 bases fitting TRBD1. In DNA, the CDR3 is TGTGCCAGCTCACCCACGGGACAGGGAAACTACGAGCAGTACTTC. Translation gives CASSPTGQGNYEQYF.